One and the same sample provided the 20 T cell receptor beta chains below, sequenced in a study of T cells in Graves' hyperthyroidism and ophthalmopathy. TCR beta CDR3 region amplification was performed from RNA transcripts. An initial round of RT-PCR targeting the TCR CDR3 relied on the HTBI primer set. MiXCR was run by TCRdb on the multiplex PCR reads, yielding one entry per CDR3 protein. The table has roughly 380,000 distinct CDR3 sequences, 15% to 20% seen once. The specimen was blood. The receptors stem from a middle-aged woman with Graves' ophthalmopathy.

This clonotype was seen repeatedly, ten times or more. The gene calls are TRBV3-1 and TRBJ2-5; TRBD2 aligns across 9 bases. The CDR3 spans 16 residues. Losses at the gene ends were 2 bases for V and 0 bases for J; bases not matched to a gene: 4. In germline, CDR1 is LGHDT, CDR2 YNNKEL (reference sequence). CDR3 residues: CASSQFLAGNQETQYF. For the CDR3, the DNA is TGTGCCAGCAGCCAATTCCTAGCGGGAAACCAAGAGACCCAGTACTTC.

The V gene is TRBV27, the J gene TRBJ1-2, with 7 bases aligning to TRBD1. CDR3 length equals 16 residues. V lost 0 bases and J lost 4; bases outside the gene matches: 8. CDR1 is MNHEY, CDR2 SMNVEV, per germline (reference sequence). The DNA for the CDR3 is TGTGCCAGCAGTTTATCTCTGAGAGGGGGCGGCTATGGCTACACCTTC. Translated, it gives CASSLSLRGGGYGYTF.

This clonotype was picked up many times. The rearrangement links TRBV6-1 to TRBJ2-7; D gene unclear. V was clipped by 1 base and J by 6 bases, with 10 bases between them. The germline V gene encodes CDR1 MNHNS and CDR2 SASEGT. This CDR3 is built from 13 residues. The CDR3 nucleotides are TGTGCCAGCAGTGAAGAGGGTTTTTTCGAGCAGTACTTC. This sequence encodes CASSEEGFFEQYF.

The rearrangement uses TRBV29-1 and TRBJ2-7; 10 bases are a match to TRBD2. This CDR3 contains 13 residues. Germline V gene sequence: CDR1 SQVTM, CDR2 ANQGSEA. With 6 bases clipped from V and 6 bases from J, the junction kept 8 bases outside the gene matches. Here the CDR3 DNA reads TGCAGCGTCATTCTAGCGGGAGTCAGCGAGCAGTACTTC. This codes for CSVILAGVSEQYF.

There are many counts of this clonotype. The gene calls are TRBV7-2 and TRBJ2-7; D is uncertain. Germline loops: CDR1 SGHTA, CDR2 FQGNSA. The ends were cut back, 6 bases at V and 1 base at J, with 13 bases in the middle. This CDR3 has 14 amino acids. CDR3 sequence (DNA): TGTGCCAGCAGGCCCACGGGCGGATCCTACGAGCAGTACTTC. Translation: CASRPTGGSYEQYF.

Ten or more counts support this clonotype. The J gene is TRBJ2-5, the V gene TRBV28; 8 bases fit TRBD2. Germline loops: CDR1 MDHEN, CDR2 SYDVKM. This CDR3 comprises 15 residues. J gave up 7 bases and V 3 bases, and 10 bases lay outside the gene matches. CDR3 in amino acids: CASSFQNLAGRTQYF. Here the CDR3 DNA reads TGTGCCAGCAGTTTCCAAAATTTAGCGGGAAGGACCCAGTACTTC. The entire variable domain, with the rest obtained from reference TRBV28 and TRBJ2-5, is as follows: DVKVTQSSRYLVKRTGEKVFLECVQDMDHENMFWYRQDPGLGLRLIYFSYDVKMKEKGDIPEGYSVSREKKERFSLILESASTNQTSMYLCASSFQNLAGRTQYFGPGTRLLVL.

This clonotype was observed many times. J is TRBJ2-2 and V is TRBV19, with no clear D. V shed 1 base and J shed 2 bases, with 5 bases lying between them. The V gene's germline CDR1 is LNHDA and CDR2 SQIVND (reference sequence). The CDR3 runs 14 residues. This CDR3 is CASSIVRNTGELFF. DNA of the CDR3: TGTGCCAGTAGTATAGTACGTAACACCGGGGAGCTGTTTTTT.

This clonotype has at least ten counts. The chain recombines TRBV6-2 or TRBV6-3 with TRBJ2-2; no firm D call. The V gene's germline CDR1 is MNHEY and CDR2 SVGEGT. V lost 6 bases to trimming and J lost 6 bases, with 8 bases between them. The CDR3 has 12 amino acids. CDR3 protein: CASRGVAGELFF. CDR3 bases: TGTGCCAGCAGAGGAGTCGCCGGGGAGCTGTTTTTT.

This clonotype was detected only a few times. The DNA of the CDR3 is TGTGCCAGCAGTAAACAGGCTTCTCATAATTCACCCCTCCACTTT. Protein sequence: CASSKQASHNSPLHF. J is TRBJ1-6 and V is TRBV28, with a tentative D call TRBD1 (5 bases). This CDR3 spans 15 amino acids. The V gene lost 5 bases and the J gene lost 5 bases, with 13 bases spanning the gap. Germline V CDR1 and CDR2: MDHEN, SYDVKM.

This clonotype was seen ten or more times. This chain links TRBV12-3 or TRBV12-4 with TRBJ1-2, with D unclear. Trimming left V 3 bases short and J 6 bases short, with 29 bases between. This CDR3 is built from 19 residues. The CDR3 region has the DNA TGTGCCAGCAGTTTTTTTAGACGAGGATTTGGTCTTGAGGGAGATGGCTACACCTTC. Translated, it gives CASSFFRRGFGLEGDGYTF.

This clonotype appeared once. The chain couples TRBV6-2 or TRBV6-3 to TRBJ2-2; 12 positions agree with TRBD2. The length of the CDR3 is 16 residues. Per germline, CDR1 MNHEY and CDR2 SVGEGT. The V and J ends lost 7 bases and 8 bases, in that order; junction bases with no gene match: 11. The CDR3 region has the DNA TGTGCCAGCATCCCGCGAGGGCTAGCGGGAGGGGGGGAGCTGTTTTTT. Translating it yields CASIPRGLAGGGELFF.

The table lists this clonotype with many counts. The chain employs TRBV9 and TRBJ1-2; D is undetermined. The germline V gene encodes CDR1 SGDLS and CDR2 YYNGEE. The CDR3 runs to 14 residues. V gave up 1 base and J gave up 4 bases, with 11 bases separating them. The CDR3 here is CASSVNEGPYGYTF. The CDR3 DNA reads as TGTGCCAGCAGCGTAAACGAGGGCCCCTATGGCTACACCTTC.

This clonotype was seen ten or more times. J is TRBJ2-7 and V is TRBV6-5; 9 bases line up with TRBD1. V trimming: 2 bases; J trimming: 3 bases; junction bases outside the gene matches: 2. CDR1 is MNHEY, CDR2 SVGAGI, per germline. The CDR3 is 14 amino acids. CDR3 DNA sequence: TGTGCCAGCAGTTACCAGGGACAGGGCTACGAGCAGTACTTC. It translates to CASSYQGQGYEQYF.

This clonotype was seen only once. The chain carries TRBV29-1 and TRBJ2-3; TRBD2 agrees at 12 bases. The germline V gene has CDR1 SQVTM and CDR2 ANQGSEA. The J segment lost 0 bases and the V segment lost 6 bases, leaving 4 bases of the junction unmatched. The CDR3 totals 15 residues. The CDR3 nucleotides are TGCAGCGTCCTAGGGACTAGCGGGAGCACAGATACGCAGTATTTT. Encoded protein: CSVLGTSGSTDTQYF.

This clonotype was seen repeatedly, ten times or more. This rearrangement joins TRBV28 to TRBJ2-7; the D gene is possibly TRBD2 (6 bases). The CDR3 loop spans 14 amino acids. V was pared by 4 bases and J by 5 bases, with 15 bases between. Germline V lookup: CDR1 MDHEN, CDR2 SYDVKM. As DNA, the CDR3 is TGTGCCAGCAGTTGGGTGGGCGGCGGGGACGAGCAGTACTTC. Its translation is CASSWVGGGDEQYF.

The chain links TRBV18 to TRBJ2-2, with D unresolved. The V gene's germline CDR1 is KGHSH and CDR2 LQKENI. V lost 3 bases, J lost 1 base, and 18 bases lay in between. The length of the CDR3 is 18 residues. In DNA form, the CDR3 reads TGTGCCAGCTCACCTACAACCCCCGACCGGTGGAACACCGGGGAGCTGTTTTTT. Its protein product is CASSPTTPDRWNTGELFF.

There are many counts of this clonotype. This chain links TRBV6-1 with TRBJ1-3; a possible D gene is TRBD1 (6 bases). Germline values: CDR1 MNHNS, CDR2 SASEGT. CDR3 length: 15 residues. Trimming stripped 1 base from V and 4 bases from J, with 11 bases between. CDR3 coding DNA: TGTGCCAGCAGTGAAGATGGGGGCGCCGGAAACACCATATATTTT. Amino acid sequence: CASSEDGGAGNTIYF.

This clonotype was recorded many times. The V call is TRBV12-3 or TRBV12-4, the J call TRBJ2-5; 8 nucleotides agree with TRBD1. CDR3 length: 17 amino acids. Trimming at V came to 5 bases and at J to 0 bases, leaving 11 bases not matched to a gene. The CDR3 nucleotides read TGTGCCAGCAGTCCGCCTTCGGACAGGGATTACCAAGAGACCCAGTACTTC. Translated: CASSPPSDRDYQETQYF.

This clonotype was detected many times. The J gene is TRBJ1-5, the V gene TRBV19; D ambiguous. The V end lost 6 bases, the J end lost 0 bases, and 9 bases lay between the germline ends. This CDR3 has 14 amino acids. Germline CDR1 and CDR2: LNHDA and SQIVND (reference sequence). The CDR3 DNA reads TGTGCCAGTAGGGCGGGATATAGCAATCAGCCCCAGCATTTT. Translating it yields CASRAGYSNQPQHF.

The chain has TRBV12-3 or TRBV12-4 and TRBJ1-1, with 8 bases identical to TRBD1. CDR3 length: 13 residues. J lost 4 bases, V lost 7 bases, and 5 bases had no gene match. CDR3 protein: CASTRTGGTEAFF. The CDR3 DNA follows: TGTGCCAGCACCCGCACAGGGGGCACTGAAGCTTTCTTT.